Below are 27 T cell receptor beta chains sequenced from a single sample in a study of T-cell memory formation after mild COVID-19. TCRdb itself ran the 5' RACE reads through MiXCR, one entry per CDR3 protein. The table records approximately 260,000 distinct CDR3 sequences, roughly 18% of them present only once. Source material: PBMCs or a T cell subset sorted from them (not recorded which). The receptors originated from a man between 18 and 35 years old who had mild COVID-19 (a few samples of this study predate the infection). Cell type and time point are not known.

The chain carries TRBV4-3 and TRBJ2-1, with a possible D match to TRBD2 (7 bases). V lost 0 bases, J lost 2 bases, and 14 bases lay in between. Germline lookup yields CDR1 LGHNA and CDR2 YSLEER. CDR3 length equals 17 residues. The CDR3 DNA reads TGCGCCAGCAGCCAAGAGCCTGACGGGGGGCCCTACAATGAGCAGTTCTTC. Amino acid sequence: CASSQEPDGGPYNEQFF.

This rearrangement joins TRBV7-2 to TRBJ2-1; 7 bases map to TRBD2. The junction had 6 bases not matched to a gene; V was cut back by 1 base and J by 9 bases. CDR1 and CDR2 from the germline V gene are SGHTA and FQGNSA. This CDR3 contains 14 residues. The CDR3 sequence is CASSLGLAWREQFF. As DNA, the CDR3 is TGTGCCAGCAGCTTAGGACTAGCTTGGCGTGAGCAGTTCTTC.

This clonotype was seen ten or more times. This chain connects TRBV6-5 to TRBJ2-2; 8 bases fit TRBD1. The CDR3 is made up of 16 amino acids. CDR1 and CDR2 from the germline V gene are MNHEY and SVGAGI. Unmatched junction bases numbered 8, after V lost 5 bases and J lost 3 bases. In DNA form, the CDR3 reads TGTGCCAGCAGTGACCCTGACAGGGGTTACACCGGGGAGCTGTTTTTT. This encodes CASSDPDRGYTGELFF.

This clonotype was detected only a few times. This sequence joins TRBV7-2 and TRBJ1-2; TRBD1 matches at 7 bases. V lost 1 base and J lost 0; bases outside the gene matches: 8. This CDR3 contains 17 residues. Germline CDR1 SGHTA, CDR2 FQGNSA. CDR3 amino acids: CASSLGNRGETNYGYTF. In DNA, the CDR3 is TGTGCCAGCAGCTTAGGAAACAGGGGAGAGACTAACTATGGCTACACCTTC.

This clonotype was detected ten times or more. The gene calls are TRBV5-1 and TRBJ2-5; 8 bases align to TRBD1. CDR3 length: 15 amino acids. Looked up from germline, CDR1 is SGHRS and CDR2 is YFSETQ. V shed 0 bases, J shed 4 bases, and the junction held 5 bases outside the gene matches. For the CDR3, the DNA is TGCGCCAGCAGCTTGGAGGCTACAGGGGGAGAGACCCAGTACTTC. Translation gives CASSLEATGGETQYF.

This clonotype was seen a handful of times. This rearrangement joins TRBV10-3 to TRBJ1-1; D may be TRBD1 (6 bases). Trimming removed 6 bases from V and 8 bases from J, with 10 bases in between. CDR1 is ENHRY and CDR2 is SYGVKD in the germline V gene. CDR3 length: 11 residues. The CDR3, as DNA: TGTGCCATCAGGCGTCAGGGGGAAGCTTTCTTT. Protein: CAIRRQGEAFF.

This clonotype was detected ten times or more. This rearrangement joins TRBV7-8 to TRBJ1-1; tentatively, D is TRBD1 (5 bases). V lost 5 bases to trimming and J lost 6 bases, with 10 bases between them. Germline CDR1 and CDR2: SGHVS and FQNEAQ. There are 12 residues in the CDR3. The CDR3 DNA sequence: TGTGCCAGCAGCGTTGACAGATCTGAAGCTTTCTTT. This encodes CASSVDRSEAFF.

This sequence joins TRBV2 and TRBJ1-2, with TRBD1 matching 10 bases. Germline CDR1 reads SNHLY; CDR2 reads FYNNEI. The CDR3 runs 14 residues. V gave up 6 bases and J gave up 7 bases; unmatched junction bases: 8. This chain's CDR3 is CASSAGQGRGGYTF. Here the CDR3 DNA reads TGTGCCAGCAGCGCGGGACAGGGGAGAGGTGGCTACACCTTC.

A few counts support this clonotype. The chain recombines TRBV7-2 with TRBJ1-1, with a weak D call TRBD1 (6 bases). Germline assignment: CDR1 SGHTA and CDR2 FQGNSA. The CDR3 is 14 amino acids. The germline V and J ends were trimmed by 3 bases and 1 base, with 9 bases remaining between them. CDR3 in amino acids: CASSLDRQNTEAFF. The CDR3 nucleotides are TGTGCCAGCAGCTTGGACAGACAGAACACTGAAGCTTTCTTT.

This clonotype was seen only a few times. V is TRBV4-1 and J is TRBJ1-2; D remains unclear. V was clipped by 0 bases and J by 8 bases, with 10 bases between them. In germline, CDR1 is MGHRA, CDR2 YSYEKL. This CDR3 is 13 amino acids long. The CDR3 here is CASSQEGRGGYTF. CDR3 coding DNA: TGCGCCAGCAGCCAAGAAGGGAGAGGGGGCTACACCTTC.

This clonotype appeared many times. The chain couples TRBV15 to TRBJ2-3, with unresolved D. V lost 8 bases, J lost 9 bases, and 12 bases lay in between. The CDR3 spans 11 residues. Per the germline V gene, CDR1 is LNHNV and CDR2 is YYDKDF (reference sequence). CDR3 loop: CATGLFGTQYF. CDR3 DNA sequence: TGTGCCACCGGGCTATTTGGGACGCAGTATTTT.

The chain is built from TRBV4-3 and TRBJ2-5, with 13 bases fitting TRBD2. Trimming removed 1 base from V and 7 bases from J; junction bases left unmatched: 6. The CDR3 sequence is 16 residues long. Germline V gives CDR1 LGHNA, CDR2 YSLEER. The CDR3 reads CASSQGGTSGTRTQYF. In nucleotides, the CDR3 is TGCGCCAGCAGCCAAGGCGGGACTAGCGGGACCAGGACCCAGTACTTC.

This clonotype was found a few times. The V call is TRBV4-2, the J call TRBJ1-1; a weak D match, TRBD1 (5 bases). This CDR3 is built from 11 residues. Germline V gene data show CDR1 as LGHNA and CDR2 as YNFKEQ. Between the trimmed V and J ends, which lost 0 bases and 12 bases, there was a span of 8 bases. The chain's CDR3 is CASSQDQGPFF. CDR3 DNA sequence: TGTGCCAGCAGCCAAGATCAGGGCCCTTTCTTT.

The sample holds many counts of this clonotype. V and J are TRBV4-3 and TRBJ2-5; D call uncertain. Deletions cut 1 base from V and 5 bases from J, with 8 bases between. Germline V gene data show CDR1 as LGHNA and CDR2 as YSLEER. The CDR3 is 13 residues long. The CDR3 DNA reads TGCGCCAGCAGCCAAGGTGCTTCGGAGACCCAGTACTTC. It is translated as CASSQGASETQYF.

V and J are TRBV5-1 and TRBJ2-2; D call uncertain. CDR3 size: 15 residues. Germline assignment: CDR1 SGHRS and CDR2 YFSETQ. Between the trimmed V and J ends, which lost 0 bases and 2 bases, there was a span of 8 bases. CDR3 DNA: TGCGCCAGCAGCTTGGTTGCGGATAACACCGGGGAGCTGTTTTTT. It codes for CASSLVADNTGELFF.

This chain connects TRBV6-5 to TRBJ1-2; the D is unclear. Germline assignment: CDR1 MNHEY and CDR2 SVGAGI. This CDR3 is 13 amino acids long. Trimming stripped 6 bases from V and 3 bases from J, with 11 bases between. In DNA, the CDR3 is TGTGCCAGCAGCCCTCGAAGGGACTATGGCTACACCTTC. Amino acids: CASSPRRDYGYTF.

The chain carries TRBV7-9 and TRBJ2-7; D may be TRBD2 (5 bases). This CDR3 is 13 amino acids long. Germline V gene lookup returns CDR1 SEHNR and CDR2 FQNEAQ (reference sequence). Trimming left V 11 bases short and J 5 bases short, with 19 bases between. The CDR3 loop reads CAGRGQVMDEQYF. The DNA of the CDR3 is TGTGCCGGAAGAGGGCAGGTTATGGACGAGCAGTACTTC.

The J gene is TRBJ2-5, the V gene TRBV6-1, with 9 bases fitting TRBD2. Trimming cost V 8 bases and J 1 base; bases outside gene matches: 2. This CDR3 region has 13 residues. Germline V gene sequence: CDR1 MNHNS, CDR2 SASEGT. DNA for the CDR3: TGTGCCAGCCGGGGACTAGCCCAAGAGACCCAGTACTTC. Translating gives CASRGLAQETQYF.

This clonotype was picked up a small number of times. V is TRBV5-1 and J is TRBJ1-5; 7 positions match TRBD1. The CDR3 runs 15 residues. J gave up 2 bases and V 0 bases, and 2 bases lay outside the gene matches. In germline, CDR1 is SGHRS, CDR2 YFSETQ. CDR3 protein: CASSLETGGNQPQHF. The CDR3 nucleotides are TGCGCCAGCAGCTTGGAAACAGGGGGCAATCAGCCCCAGCATTTT.

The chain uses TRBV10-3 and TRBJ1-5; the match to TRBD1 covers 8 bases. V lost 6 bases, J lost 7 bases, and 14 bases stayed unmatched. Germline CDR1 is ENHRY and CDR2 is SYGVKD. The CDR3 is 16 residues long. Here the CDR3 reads CAISRQGPQVGQPQHF. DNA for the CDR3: TGTGCCATCAGCAGACAGGGGCCCCAGGTGGGGCAGCCCCAGCATTTT.

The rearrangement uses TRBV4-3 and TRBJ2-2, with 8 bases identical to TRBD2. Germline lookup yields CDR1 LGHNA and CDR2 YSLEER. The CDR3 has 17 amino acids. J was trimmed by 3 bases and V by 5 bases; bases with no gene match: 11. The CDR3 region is CASSAHTSGGYTGELFF. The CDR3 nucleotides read TGCGCCAGCAGCGCCCACACTAGCGGAGGCTACACCGGGGAGCTGTTTTTT.

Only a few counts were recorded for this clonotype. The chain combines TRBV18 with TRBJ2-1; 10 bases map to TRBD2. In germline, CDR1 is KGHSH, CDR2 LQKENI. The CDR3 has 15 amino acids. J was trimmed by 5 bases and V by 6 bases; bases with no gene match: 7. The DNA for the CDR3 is TGTGCCAGCTCCCTAGGACTAGCGGAGAACAATGAGCAGTTCTTC. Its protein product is CASSLGLAENNEQFF.

CDR3: CASSQATAGATNEKLFF. CDR3 bases: TGCGCCAGCAGCCAAGCCACGGCCGGCGCAACTAATGAAAAACTGTTTTTT. The V call is TRBV4-3, the J call TRBJ1-4; no clear D gene. The CDR3 is 17 residues long. The germline V gene encodes CDR1 LGHNA and CDR2 YSLEER. Trimming stripped 1 base from V and 0 bases from J, with 12 bases between.

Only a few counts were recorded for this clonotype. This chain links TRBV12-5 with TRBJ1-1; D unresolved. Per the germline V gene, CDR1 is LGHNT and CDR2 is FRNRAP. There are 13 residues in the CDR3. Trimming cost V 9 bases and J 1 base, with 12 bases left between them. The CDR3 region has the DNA TGTGCTAGCAAACCCGGGTCGAACACTGAAGCTTTCTTT. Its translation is CASKPGSNTEAFF.

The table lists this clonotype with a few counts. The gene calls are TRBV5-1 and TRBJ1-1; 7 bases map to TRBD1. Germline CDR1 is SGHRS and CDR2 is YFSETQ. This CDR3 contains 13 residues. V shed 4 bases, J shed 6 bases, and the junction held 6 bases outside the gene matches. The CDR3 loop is CASSPRQGSEAFF. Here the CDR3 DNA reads TGCGCCAGCAGCCCCAGACAGGGCTCTGAAGCTTTCTTT.

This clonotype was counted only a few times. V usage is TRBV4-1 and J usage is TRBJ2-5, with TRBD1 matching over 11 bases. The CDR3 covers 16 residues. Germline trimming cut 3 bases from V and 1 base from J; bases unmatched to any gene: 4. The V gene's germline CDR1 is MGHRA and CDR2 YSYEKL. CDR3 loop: CASSQAGTGGQETQYF. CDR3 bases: TGCGCCAGCAGCCAGGCCGGGACAGGGGGCCAAGAGACCCAGTACTTC.

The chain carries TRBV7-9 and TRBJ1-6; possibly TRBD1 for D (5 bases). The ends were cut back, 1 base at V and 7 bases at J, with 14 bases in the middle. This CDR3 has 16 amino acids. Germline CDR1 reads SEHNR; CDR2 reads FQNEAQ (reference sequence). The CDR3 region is CASSLDWGTPNSPLHF. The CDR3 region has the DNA TGTGCCAGCAGCTTAGATTGGGGGACCCCAAATTCACCCCTCCACTTT.